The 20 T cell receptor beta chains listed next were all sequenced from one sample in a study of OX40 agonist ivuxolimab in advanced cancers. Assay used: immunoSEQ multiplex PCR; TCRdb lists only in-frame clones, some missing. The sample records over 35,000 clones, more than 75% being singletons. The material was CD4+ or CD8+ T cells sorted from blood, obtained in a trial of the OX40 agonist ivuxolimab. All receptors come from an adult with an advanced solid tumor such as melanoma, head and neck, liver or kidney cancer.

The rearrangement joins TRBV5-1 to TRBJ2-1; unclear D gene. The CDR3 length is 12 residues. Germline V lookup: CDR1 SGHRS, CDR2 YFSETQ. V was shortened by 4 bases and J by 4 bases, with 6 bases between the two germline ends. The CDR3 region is CASSTRYNEQFF. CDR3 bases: TGCGCCAGCAGCACTCGGTACAATGAGCAGTTCTTC.

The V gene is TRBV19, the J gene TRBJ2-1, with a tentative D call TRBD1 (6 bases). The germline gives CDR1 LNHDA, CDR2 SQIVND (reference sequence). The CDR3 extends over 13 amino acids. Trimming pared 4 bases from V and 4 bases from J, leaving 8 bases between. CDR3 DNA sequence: TGTGCCAGTAGTAGAGACAGGTACAATGAGCAGTTCTTC. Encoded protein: CASSRDRYNEQFF.

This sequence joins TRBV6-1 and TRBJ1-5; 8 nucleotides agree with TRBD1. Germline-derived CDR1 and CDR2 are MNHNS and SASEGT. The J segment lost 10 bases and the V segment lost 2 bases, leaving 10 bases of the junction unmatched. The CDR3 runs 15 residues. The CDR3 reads CASSERGQGRSPQHF. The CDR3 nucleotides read TGTGCCAGCAGTGAACGCGGACAGGGACGTTCTCCCCAGCATTTT.

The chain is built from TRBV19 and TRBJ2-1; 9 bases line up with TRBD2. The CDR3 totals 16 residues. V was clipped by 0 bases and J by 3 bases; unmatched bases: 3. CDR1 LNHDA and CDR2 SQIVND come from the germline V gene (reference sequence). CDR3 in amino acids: CASSIDASGIYNEQFF. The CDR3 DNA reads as TGTGCCAGTAGTATAGATGCTAGCGGGATCTACAATGAGCAGTTCTTC.

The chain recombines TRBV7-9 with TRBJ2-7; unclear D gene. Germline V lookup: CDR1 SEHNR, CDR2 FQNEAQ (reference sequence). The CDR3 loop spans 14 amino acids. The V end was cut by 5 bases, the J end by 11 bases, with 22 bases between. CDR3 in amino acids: CASSQPWPRSSKYF. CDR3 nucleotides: TGTGCCAGCAGCCAACCTTGGCCCAGGAGCAGTAAGTACTTC. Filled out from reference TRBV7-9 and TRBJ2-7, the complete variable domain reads DTGVSQNPRHKITKRGQNVTFRCDPISEHNRLYWYRQTLGQGPEFLTYFQNEAQLEKSRLLSDRFSAERPKGSFSTLEIQRTEQGDSAMYLCASSQPWPRSSKYFGPGTRLTVT.

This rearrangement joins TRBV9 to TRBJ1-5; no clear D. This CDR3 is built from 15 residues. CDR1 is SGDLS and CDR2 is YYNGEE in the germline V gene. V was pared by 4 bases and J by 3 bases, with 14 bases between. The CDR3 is CASSPVESNNQPQHF. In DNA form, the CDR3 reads TGTGCCAGCAGCCCAGTGGAGTCGAACAATCAGCCCCAGCATTTT.

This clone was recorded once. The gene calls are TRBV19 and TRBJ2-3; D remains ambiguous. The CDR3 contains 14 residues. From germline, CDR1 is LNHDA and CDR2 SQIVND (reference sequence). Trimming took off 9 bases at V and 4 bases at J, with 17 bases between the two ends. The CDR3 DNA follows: TGTGCCAGCCGACCGCAGGCGTCCCCAGATACGCAGTATTTT. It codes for CASRPQASPDTQYF.

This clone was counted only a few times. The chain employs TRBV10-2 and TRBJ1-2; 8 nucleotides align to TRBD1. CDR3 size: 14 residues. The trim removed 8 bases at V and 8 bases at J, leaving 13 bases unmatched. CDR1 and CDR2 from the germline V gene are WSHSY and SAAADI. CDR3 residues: CASDPQGAIGGYTF. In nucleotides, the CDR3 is TGCGCCAGCGATCCCCAGGGGGCCATTGGGGGCTACACCTTC.

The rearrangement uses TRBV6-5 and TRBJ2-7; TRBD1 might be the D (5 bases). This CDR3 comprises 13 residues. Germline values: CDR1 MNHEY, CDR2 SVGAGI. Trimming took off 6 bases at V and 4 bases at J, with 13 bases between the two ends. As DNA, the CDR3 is TGTGCCAGCAGGTCCGTGGGGCCATACGAGCAGTACTTC. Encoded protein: CASRSVGPYEQYF.

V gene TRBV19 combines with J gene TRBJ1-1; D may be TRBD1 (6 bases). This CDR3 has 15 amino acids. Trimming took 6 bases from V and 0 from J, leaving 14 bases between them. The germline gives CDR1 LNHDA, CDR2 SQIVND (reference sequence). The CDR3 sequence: CASRRPGQLNTEAFF. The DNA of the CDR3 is TGTGCCAGTAGAAGACCGGGACAACTGAACACTGAAGCTTTCTTT. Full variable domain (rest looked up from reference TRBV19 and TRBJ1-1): DGGITQSPKYLFRKEGQNVTLSCEQNLNHDAMYWYRQDPGQGLRLIYYSQIVNDFQKGDIAEGYSVSREKKESFPLTVTSAQKNPTAFYLCASRRPGQLNTEAFFGQGTRLTVV.

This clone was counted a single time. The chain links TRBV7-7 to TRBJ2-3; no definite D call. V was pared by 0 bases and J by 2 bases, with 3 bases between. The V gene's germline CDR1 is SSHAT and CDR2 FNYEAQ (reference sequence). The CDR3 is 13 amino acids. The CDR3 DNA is TGTGCCAGCAGCTTAGCGGACACAGATACGCAGTATTTT. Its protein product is CASSLADTDTQYF.

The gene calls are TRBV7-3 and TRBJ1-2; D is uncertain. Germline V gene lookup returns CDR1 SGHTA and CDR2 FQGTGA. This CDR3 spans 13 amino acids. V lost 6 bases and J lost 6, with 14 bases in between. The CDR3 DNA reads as TGTGCCAGCAGTCCGGACCCAGGTGATGGCTACACCTTC. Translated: CASSPDPGDGYTF.

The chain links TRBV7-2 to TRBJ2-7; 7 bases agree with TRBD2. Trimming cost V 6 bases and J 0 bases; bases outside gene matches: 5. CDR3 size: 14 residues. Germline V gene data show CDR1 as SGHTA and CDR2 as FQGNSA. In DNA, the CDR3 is TGTGCCAGCAGTAAATGGGACTACTCCTACGAGCAGTACTTC. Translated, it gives CASSKWDYSYEQYF.

CDR3 residues: CAISESISNQPQHF. In nucleotides, the CDR3 is TGTGCCATCAGTGAGTCAATTAGCAATCAGCCCCAGCATTTT. The V and J genes are TRBV10-3 and TRBJ1-5, with D unresolved. This CDR3 has 14 residues. The germline V and J ends were trimmed by 0 bases and 0 bases, with 3 bases remaining between them. From germline, CDR1 is ENHRY and CDR2 SYGVKD.

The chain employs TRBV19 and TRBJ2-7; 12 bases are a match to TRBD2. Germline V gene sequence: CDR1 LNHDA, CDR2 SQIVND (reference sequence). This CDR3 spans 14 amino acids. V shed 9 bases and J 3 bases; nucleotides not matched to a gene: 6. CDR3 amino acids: CASTTSGRSYEQYF. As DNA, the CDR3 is TGTGCCAGCACGACTAGCGGGAGAAGCTACGAGCAGTACTTC.

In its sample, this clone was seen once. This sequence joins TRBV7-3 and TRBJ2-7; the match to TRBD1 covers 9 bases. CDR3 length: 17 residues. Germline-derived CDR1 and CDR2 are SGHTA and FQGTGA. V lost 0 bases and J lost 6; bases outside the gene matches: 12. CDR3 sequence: CASSLTAAGQGSSEQYF. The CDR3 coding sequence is TGTGCCAGCAGCTTAACCGCGGCTGGACAGGGGTCTAGCGAGCAGTACTTC.

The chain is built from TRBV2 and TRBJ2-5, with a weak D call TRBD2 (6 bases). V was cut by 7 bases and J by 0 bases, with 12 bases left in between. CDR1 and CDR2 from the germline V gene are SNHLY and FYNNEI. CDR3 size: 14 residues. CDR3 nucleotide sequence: TGTGCCAGCACCCGGGACTCATACCAAGAGACCCAGTACTTC. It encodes CASTRDSYQETQYF. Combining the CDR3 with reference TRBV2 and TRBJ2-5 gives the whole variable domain EPEVTQTPSHQVTQMGQEVILRCVPISNHLYFYWYRQILGQKVEFLVSFYNNEISEKSEIFDDQFSVERPDGSNFTLKIRSTKLEDSAMYFCASTRDSYQETQYFGPGTRLLVL.

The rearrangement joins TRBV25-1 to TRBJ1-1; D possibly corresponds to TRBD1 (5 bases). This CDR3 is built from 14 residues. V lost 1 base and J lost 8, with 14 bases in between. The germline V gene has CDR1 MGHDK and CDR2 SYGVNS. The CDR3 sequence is CASSELGTGLEAFF. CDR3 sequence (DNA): TGTGCCAGCAGTGAATTGGGGACGGGCCTGGAAGCTTTCTTT.

CDR3 bases: TGTGCCAGCAGCTTGAGAACAGCTGCAACTAATGAAAAACTGTTTTTT. Translation: CASSLRTAATNEKLFF. The chain has TRBV5-6 and TRBJ1-4, with D hard to call. Germline V gene lookup returns CDR1 SGHDT and CDR2 YYEEEE. V was cut by 1 base and J by 0 bases, with 10 bases left in between. The CDR3 extends over 16 amino acids. Drawing the rest from reference TRBV5-6 and TRBJ1-4, the complete variable domain is DAGVTQSPTHLIKTRGQQVTLRCSPKSGHDTVSWYQQALGQGPQFIFQYYEEEERQRGNFPDRFSGHQFPNYSSELNVNALLLGDSALYLCASSLRTAATNEKLFFGSGTQLSVL.

The CDR3 DNA follows: TGTGCCAGCTGCCCGCGGGGCTCTTACAATGAGCAGTTCTTC. It specifies CASCPRGSYNEQFF. The rearrangement joins TRBV6-6 to TRBJ2-1; weak D call: TRBD2 (6 bases). The germline CDR1 and CDR2 sequences are MNHNY and SVGAGI (reference sequence). This CDR3 has 14 amino acids. The V and J ends lost 8 bases and 4 bases respectively, with 15 bases between them.